The clone carrying this T cell receptor (beta chain) was picked up a small number of times. Its antigen is as yet unknown. This sample is drawn from a study of T cells in Graves' hyperthyroidism and ophthalmopathy. Overall study findings and caveats: In blood, most of the thyroid clonotypes expanded above 0.001 were also present.

TCR beta CDR3 regions were amplified from RNA. HTBI primers drove first-round RT-PCR of the TCR CDR3. TCRdb re-called the multiplex PCR reads through MiXCR, storing one row per CDR3 protein. The sample shows some 400,000 distinct CDR3 sequences, around 14% of them seen only once. Germline V CDR1 and CDR2: SGDLS, YYNGEE. Deletions cut 7 bases from V and 0 bases from J, with 14 bases between. This CDR3 has 15 amino acids. J is TRBJ2-1 and V is TRBV9; TRBD2 might be the D (5 bases). The source material was blood. The TCR originated in a woman aged 60 to 75 with Graves' hyperthyroidism. The CDR3 coding sequence is TGTGCCAGCGCCGGAGGACCAAGCTCCTACAATGAGCAGTTCTTC. Translated, it gives CASAGGPSSYNEQFF.